The clone carrying this TCR beta chain was observed many times. What it binds is unknown. The sample originates from a study of blood T cells in healthy people across ages. Broader study findings: PBMCs went unsorted, and a conclusive naive versus antigen-experienced comparison was therefore prevented. When set beside aged donors, long-lived donors presented more naive CD4+ cells and higher diversity.

The CDR3 is made up of 15 amino acids. The V and J ends lost 4 bases and 2 bases, in that order; junction bases with no gene match: 7. Germline CDR1 is SGHRS and CDR2 is YFSETQ. Next came a second PCR, run for about 6 to 11 cycles, which used a sample-barcoded 5' primer along with a J-beta primer mix. TCRdb re-derived calls from the 5' RACE reads in MiXCR, one entry per CDR3 protein. The sample shows about 780,000 distinct CDR3 sequences, around half of them seen only once. Sequencing input: blood. The chain employs TRBV5-1 and TRBJ2-3; TRBD2 matches 7 bases. The receptor comes from a man aged 80 or over in good health. The CDR3 nucleotides read TGCGCCAGCAGCCTGGGAGGGCCCGACACAGATACGCAGTATTTT. Protein product: CASSLGGPDTDTQYF.